The entry below describes one T cell receptor (beta chain). A few counts support this clone. The antigen it recognizes is unknown. Base qualities are not provided; no much larger clone lies one nucleotide away. This specimen comes from a study of cytotoxic CD8 clonotypes in ibrutinib-treated CLL (dated by TCRdb to the early 2020s). For the study in its entirety: The cohort was composed of approximately 11 relapsed/refractory and roughly 14 treatment-naive patients; IGHV unmutated status was identified in approximately 18 patients. Partial responses were observed in about 24 patients and complete responses in 2; after a median follow-up of roughly 62 months, remission was maintained in around 14 patients and progression was observed in roughly twelve. Samples at response were collected after a median of about 13 months of treatment, with a range of roughly 6 to 40 months. Samples averaged 255,043 productive templates and approximately 100,000 productive rearrangements. Longitudinal samples were obtainable from about 30% of the 86 participants in the trial. Cryopreserved peripheral blood mononuclear cells were collected before treatment, at response, and at either disease progression or sustained remission. Patients were still on ibrutinib when every remission and progressive disease sample was collected.

The paper as a whole reports these results and caveats: At baseline, clonality was higher than in age-matched healthy donors and showed a strong correlation with circulating CD8+ T-cell counts. Public clonotypes were rare and either shrank or stayed stable during treatment, and the rise in clonality at ibrutinib response reflected expansion of private clonotypes. At ibrutinib response clonality went up, during sustained remission it held steady, and at progression it dropped back toward baseline. Lymph node repertoires were not examined, and the timing of sampling was not matched between patients in sustained remission and those whose disease progressed.

The sample's time point label is to be understood as: about twelve months on ibrutinib. For TCR beta library preparation, about 2.2 micrograms of genomic DNA was extracted from cryopreserved PBMCs. Longitudinal blood samples from CLL patients on ibrutinib monotherapy were analyzed using high-throughput TCR beta sequencing. The patients were enrolled in a single-center, open-label phase 2 trial of ibrutinib monotherapy. The CDR3 runs 14 residues from the cysteine to the phenylalanine. Kept here is only the CDR3 DNA, which spans 42 bases and is read in frame from base 1. The germline V gene (reference sequence) gives CDR1 as PRHDT and CDR2 as FYEKMQ. V loses 5 bases of germline sequence and J loses 4 bases, and the interval between the two ends is 15 bases. The goal of deep resolution MiSeq sequencing was a depth between 1 in 1 million and 1 in 200,000 T cells, and coverage averaged 10x per clonotype. The immunoSEQ hsTCRB Kit was used to generate TCR beta libraries. As for how the authors treated the data: Data were analyzed with ImmunoSEQ Data Assistant and ImmunoSEQ Analyzer, with V, D and J genes assigned per IMGT definitions. Clonality, which ranges from 0 to 1, was calculated by subtracting the normalized Shannon entropy of productive rearrangement frequencies from one. Public clonotype analysis was restricted to overrepresented clonotypes comprising at least 0.05% of each patient's repertoire. Some 12 age-matched healthy donor repertoires from immuneACCESS served as clonality controls. As stored in TCRdb, this immuneACCESS dataset retains in-frame rearrangements with V and J assigned. A fraction of the clones does not appear; measured against another copy, unresolved V genes explain less than half of the discrepancy, and the remainder lacks a known reason. V and J calls and clone size are copied from that table; D and trimming were computed from the DNA. In this sample the table shows some 65,000 clones, approximately 57% of which occur a single time. The ten most abundant clones make up about 15% of the sample.

The TCR originated in a human donor with chronic lymphocytic leukemia. The specimen comprised PBMCs, sampled after 12 months of ibrutinib treatment. The V gene is TRBV13 and the J gene is TRBJ2-7; D gene: possibly TRBD2, on 6 matching bases. The bases read TGTGCCAGCAGCCTTAGCGGACTACTATACGAGCAGTACTTC. Its coded protein is CASSLSGLLYEQYF.